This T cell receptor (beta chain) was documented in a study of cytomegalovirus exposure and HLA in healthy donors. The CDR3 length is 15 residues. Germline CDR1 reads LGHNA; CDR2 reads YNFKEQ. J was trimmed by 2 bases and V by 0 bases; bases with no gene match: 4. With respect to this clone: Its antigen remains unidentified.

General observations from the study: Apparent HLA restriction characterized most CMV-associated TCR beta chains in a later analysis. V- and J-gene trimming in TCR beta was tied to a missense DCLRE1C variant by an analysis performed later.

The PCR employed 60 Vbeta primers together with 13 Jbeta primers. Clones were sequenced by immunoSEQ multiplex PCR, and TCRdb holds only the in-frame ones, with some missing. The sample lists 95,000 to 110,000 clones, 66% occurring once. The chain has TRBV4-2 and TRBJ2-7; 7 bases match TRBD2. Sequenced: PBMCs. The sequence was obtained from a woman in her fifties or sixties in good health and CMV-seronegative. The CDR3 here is CASSQDRAGTYEQYF. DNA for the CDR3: TGTGCCAGCAGCCAAGACCGAGCGGGAACCTACGAGCAGTACTTC.